Described below is a single T cell receptor (beta chain) sequence and its context. The antigen is not known. This sample is part of a study of T cell responses to AZD1222 COVID-19 vaccine. Assay: immunoSEQ multiplex PCR; the TCRdb copy retains only in-frame clones and omits some. The table has approximately 200,000 clones, approximately 95% seen once. Study results and limitations: Donor demographics were predominantly white British with a female majority; clonal diversity may be underestimated. Spike-wide vaccine-associated CD4 TCRs dominated at 160-218 and 743-854. Repertoire sampling was restricted to post-peak T cell response timepoints.

There are 14 residues in the CDR3. Germline CDR1 is SGHNT and CDR2 is YYREEE (reference sequence). V shed 0 bases and J shed 5 bases, with 11 bases lying between them. The sample was peripheral blood, taken 28 days after the second AZD1222 dose. The clonotype originates from an adult who received the AZD1222 COVID-19 vaccine. The chain recombines TRBV5-4 with TRBJ1-2; D gene ambiguous. The DNA of the CDR3 is TGTGCCAGCAGCTTGGAGGAGTATCAATATGGCTACACCTTC. It encodes CASSLEEYQYGYTF.